Described below is a single T cell receptor (beta chain) sequence and its context. Its specificity is not known. The data derive from a study of human thymus T cells. Corrective heart surgery yielded the resections from which the thymus tissue came. Germline V gene sequence: CDR1 LGHNA, CDR2 YSLEER. V was clipped by 0 bases and J by 8 bases, with 14 bases between them. The CDR3 spans 15 residues. Study results and limitations: Among thymic and blood repertoires, usage of V and J genes appeared biased.

Produced via immunoSEQ multiplex PCR; TCRdb's table is partial and in-frame only. In the table there are some 120,000 clones, over 85% of which are singletons. Sequencing was performed on thymus tissue. The TCR was taken from a boy younger than two with a congenital heart defect but otherwise immunologically healthy. V and J are TRBV4-3 and TRBJ1-5; D gene uncertain. This chain's CDR3 is CASSQDRIWVKPQHF. The CDR3 DNA reads TGCGCCAGCAGCCAAGATCGGATTTGGGTGAAGCCCCAGCATTTT.